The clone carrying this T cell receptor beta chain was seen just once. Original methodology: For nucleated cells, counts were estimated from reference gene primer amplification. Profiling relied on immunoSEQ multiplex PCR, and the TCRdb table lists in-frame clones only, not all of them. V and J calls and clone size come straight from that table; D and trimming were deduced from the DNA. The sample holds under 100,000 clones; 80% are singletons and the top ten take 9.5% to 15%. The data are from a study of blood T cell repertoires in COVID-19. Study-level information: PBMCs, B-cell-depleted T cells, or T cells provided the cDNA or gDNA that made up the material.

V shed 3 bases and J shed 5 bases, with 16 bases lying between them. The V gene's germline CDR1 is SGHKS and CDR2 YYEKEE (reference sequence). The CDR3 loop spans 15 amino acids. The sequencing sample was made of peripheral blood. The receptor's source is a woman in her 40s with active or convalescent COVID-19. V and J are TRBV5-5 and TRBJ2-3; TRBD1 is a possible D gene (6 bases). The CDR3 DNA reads TGTGCCAGCAGCTCAACAGGGAATCGGCTAGATACGCAGTATTTT. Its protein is CASSSTGNRLDTQYF.